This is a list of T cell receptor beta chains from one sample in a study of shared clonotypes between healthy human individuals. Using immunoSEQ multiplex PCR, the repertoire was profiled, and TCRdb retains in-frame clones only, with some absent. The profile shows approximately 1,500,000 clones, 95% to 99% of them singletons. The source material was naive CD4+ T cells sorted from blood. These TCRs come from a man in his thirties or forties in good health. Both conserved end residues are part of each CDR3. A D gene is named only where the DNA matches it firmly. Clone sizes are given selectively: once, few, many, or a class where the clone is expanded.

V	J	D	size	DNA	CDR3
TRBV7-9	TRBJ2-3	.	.	TGTGCCAGCAGCTTCTCACCGCGGGACTTCAGATACACAGATACGCAGTATTTT	CASSFSPRDFRYTDTQYF
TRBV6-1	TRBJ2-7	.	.	TGTGCCAGCAGTGGACCGGGACCCGGATACGAGCAGTACTTC	CASSGPGPGYEQYF
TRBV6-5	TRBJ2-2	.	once	TGTGCCAGCAGTTACTCGGCAGGGAATACCGGGGAGCTGTTTTTT	CASSYSAGNTGELFF
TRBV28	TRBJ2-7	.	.	TGTGCCAGCATACGGGCCCCTGCTCACGAGCAGTACTTC	CASIRAPAHEQYF
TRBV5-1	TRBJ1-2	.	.	TGCGCCAGCAGCTTCGAGCGGGCTTCCTATGGCTACACCTTC	CASSFERASYGYTF
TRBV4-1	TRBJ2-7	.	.	TGCGCCAGCAGCCAAGATTTACAGGATTCCTACGAGCAGTACTTC	CASSQDLQDSYEQYF
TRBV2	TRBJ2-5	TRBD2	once	TGTGCCAGCAGGGTGGTAGCGGGCGGGGAGACCCAGTACTTC	CASRVVAGGETQYF
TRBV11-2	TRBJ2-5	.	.	TGTGCCAGCAGCTTATTTGTGAGCGGAATGCAAGAGACCCAGTACTTC	CASSLFVSGMQETQYF
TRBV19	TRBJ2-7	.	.	TGTGCCAGCCGGGCTGGTAGCGTCCACGAGCAGTACTTC	CASRAGSVHEQYF
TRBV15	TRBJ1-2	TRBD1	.	TGTGCCACCAGCAGGGGCCGGGACAGGGGTAACTATGGCTACACCTTC	CATSRGRDRGNYGYTF
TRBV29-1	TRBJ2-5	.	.	TGCAGCGTTGAGATTCCGGGGATTTTTTCGAGGGAGACCCAGTACTTC	CSVEIPGIFSRETQYF
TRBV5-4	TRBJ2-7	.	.	TGTGCCAGCAGCTTGGTATTGGGACAGCAGTACTTC	CASSLVLGQQYF